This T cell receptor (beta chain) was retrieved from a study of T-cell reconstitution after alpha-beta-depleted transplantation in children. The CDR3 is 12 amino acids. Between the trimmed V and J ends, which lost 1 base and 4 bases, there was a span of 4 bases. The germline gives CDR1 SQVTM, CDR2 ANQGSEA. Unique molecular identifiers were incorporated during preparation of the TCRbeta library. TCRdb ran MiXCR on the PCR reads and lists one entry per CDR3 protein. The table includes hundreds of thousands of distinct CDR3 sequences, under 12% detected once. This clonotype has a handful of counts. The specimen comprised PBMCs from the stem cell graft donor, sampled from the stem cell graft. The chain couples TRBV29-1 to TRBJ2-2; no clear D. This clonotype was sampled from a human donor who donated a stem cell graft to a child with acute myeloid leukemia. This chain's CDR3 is CSVEGGTGELFF. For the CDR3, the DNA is TGCAGCGTTGAAGGGGGCACCGGGGAGCTGTTTTTT.